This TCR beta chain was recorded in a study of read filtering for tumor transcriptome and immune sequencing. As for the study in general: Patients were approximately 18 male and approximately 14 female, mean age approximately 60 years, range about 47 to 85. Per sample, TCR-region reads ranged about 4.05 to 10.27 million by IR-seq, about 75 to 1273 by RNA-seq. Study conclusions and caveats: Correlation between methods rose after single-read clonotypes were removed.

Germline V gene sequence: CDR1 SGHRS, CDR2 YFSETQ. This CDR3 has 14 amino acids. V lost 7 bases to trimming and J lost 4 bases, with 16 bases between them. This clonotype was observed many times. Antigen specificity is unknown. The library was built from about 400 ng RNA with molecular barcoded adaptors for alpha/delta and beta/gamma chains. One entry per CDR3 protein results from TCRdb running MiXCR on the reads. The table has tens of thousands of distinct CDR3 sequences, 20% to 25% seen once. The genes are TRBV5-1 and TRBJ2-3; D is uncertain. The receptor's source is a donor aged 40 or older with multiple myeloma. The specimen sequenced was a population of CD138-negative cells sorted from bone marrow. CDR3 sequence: CASGYHDGPDTQYF. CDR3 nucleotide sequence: TGCGCCAGCGGATACCATGACGGCCCAGATACGCAGTATTTT.